This entry lists 27 T cell receptor beta chains sequenced from one sample in a study of response to subunit inactivated influenza vaccine (dated 2018 in TCRdb). Receptor libraries were prepared by RT-PCR. The sample was run on an Illumina HiSeq 2500. Through fastp at Q25 and MiXCR, TCRdb rebuilt clones from the public reads, retaining in-frame beta chains. Merged by CDR3 protein, the rows form single entries marked with the most common genes and DNA. Counted in this sample were some 500,000 distinct CDR3 sequences; roughly 25% of them appeared once. Of the sample, 1.9% is held by the ten largest clones. This sample comprised CD4+ T cells sorted from PBMCs, obtained around 5 days after vaccination. These receptors originate from a man in his fifties or sixties who received an inactivated influenza vaccine. Donor details come from another sample of the same person, matched by shared clones.

The rearrangement joins TRBV12-3 or TRBV12-4 to TRBJ1-4, with 8 bases lining up with TRBD1. Trimming cost V 4 bases and J 4 bases; bases outside gene matches: 5. The CDR3 covers 15 residues. Written as DNA, the CDR3 is TGTGCCAGCAGTTCAACAGGGGGATATAATGAAAAACTGTTTTTT. Its translation is CASSSTGGYNEKLFF.

This clonotype was seen a handful of times. The chain has TRBV7-2 and TRBJ1-1; no clear D gene. CDR1 and CDR2 (germline): SGHTA, FQGNSA. The V end was cut by 5 bases, the J end by 10 bases, with 23 bases between. The CDR3 spans 15 residues. CDR3 residues: CASSPGGVGSFGAFF. CDR3 bases: TGTGCCAGCAGCCCCGGCGGGGTGGGTAGTTTTGGAGCTTTCTTT.

The V and J genes are TRBV10-3 and TRBJ2-3; 10 nucleotides align to TRBD2. V lost 7 bases, J lost 4 bases, and 2 bases stayed unmatched. The CDR3 runs to 13 residues. Germline loops: CDR1 ENHRY, CDR2 SYGVKD. The CDR3 region is CAITSGSPDTQYF. The DNA of the CDR3 is TGTGCCATCACTAGCGGGAGCCCAGATACGCAGTATTTT.

This clonotype appeared once. The genes are TRBV20-1 and TRBJ2-3; 11 nucleotides match TRBD2. V trimming: 6 bases; J trimming: 2 bases; junction bases outside the gene matches: 16. CDR1 and CDR2 from the germline V gene are DFQATT and SNEGSKA (reference sequence). CDR3 length: 18 residues. DNA of the CDR3: TGCAGTGCCCTAATAGCGGGGGGGCTTGTCTCCTTCACAGATACGCAGTATTTT. The encoded protein is CSALIAGGLVSFTDTQYF.

The chain uses TRBV7-3 and TRBJ2-1; 7 bases match TRBD2. The CDR3 contains 15 residues. V trimming: 2 bases; J trimming: 5 bases; junction bases outside the gene matches: 6. Per the germline V gene, CDR1 is SGHTA and CDR2 is FQGTGA. CDR3 in amino acids: CASSLGERGNNEQFF. The DNA for the CDR3 is TGTGCCAGCAGCTTAGGGGAGCGGGGTAACAATGAGCAGTTCTTC.

The chain has TRBV12-3 or TRBV12-4 and TRBJ2-1, with TRBD2 identical over 7 bases. The CDR3 runs 15 residues. Trimming removed 6 bases from V and 4 bases from J; junction bases left unmatched: 9. CDR3 region: CASRKAGSPYNEQFF. The DNA for the CDR3 is TGTGCCAGCAGGAAAGCGGGGTCCCCTTACAATGAGCAGTTCTTC.

This clonotype was seen repeatedly, ten times or more. The V and J genes are TRBV7-9 and TRBJ2-3; no clear D. This CDR3 spans 12 amino acids. Trimming stripped 5 bases from V and 6 bases from J, with 9 bases between. Looked up from germline, CDR1 is SEHNR and CDR2 is FQNEAQ (reference sequence). The CDR3 DNA reads as TGTGCCAGCAGCCTCAGAAGGGATACGCAGTATTTT. Amino acids: CASSLRRDTQYF.

The V and J genes are TRBV28 and TRBJ2-7; D may be TRBD1 or TRBD2 (5 bases each). V was clipped by 4 bases and J by 6 bases, with 16 bases between them. The length of the CDR3 is 14 residues. Germline CDR1 and CDR2: MDHEN and SYDVKM. CDR3 coding DNA: TGTGCCAGCAGTTCGGGGACGCTGACAGCCGAGCAGTACTTC. It is translated as CASSSGTLTAEQYF. The whole variable domain, remainder taken from reference TRBV28 and TRBJ2-7, is DVKVTQSSRYLVKRTGEKVFLECVQDMDHENMFWYRQDPGLGLRLIYFSYDVKMKEKGDIPEGYSVSREKKERFSLILESASTNQTSMYLCASSSGTLTAEQYFGPGTRLTVT.

This clonotype appeared a few times. V usage is TRBV6-5 and J usage is TRBJ2-5; unclear D gene. The germline V and J ends were trimmed by 5 bases and 10 bases, with 11 bases remaining between them. The CDR3 totals 11 residues. Germline V gene data show CDR1 as MNHEY and CDR2 as SVGAGI. The CDR3 spells CASSTRSGQYF. The CDR3 nucleotides are TGTGCCAGCAGTACTCGATCGGGCCAGTACTTC.

The chain combines TRBV5-1 with TRBJ2-1; D could derive from TRBD1 or TRBD2 (5 bases each). Per the germline V gene, CDR1 is SGHRS and CDR2 is YFSETQ. Trimming took 3 bases from V and 5 from J, leaving 18 bases between them. The CDR3 is 16 residues long. The CDR3 is CASSSDGTMGDNEQFF. CDR3 nucleotides: TGCGCCAGCAGCTCTGACGGGACGATGGGGGACAATGAGCAGTTCTTC.

This clonotype came up a few times. The chain couples TRBV20-1 to TRBJ2-5; perhaps D is TRBD1 or TRBD2 (6 bases each). CDR1 is DFQATT and CDR2 is SNEGSKA in the germline V gene (reference sequence). This CDR3 is built from 16 residues. Deletions cut 5 bases from V and 1 base from J, with 20 bases between. The CDR3 nucleotides read TGCAGTGCTTGGGGGGCCGGGGGAAAACTCCAAGAGACCCAGTACTTC. It yields the protein CSAWGAGGKLQETQYF.

This clonotype has a handful of counts. The CDR3 loop reads CASSTLIGLEGSYNEQFF. The CDR3 DNA is TGTGCCAGCAGCACCCTAATTGGTCTAGAGGGCTCCTACAATGAGCAGTTCTTC. The chain joins TRBV5-6 to TRBJ2-1; perhaps TRBD2 as D (5 bases). V gave up 4 bases and J gave up 0 bases, with 20 bases separating them. The germline V gene encodes CDR1 SGHDT and CDR2 YYEEEE. The CDR3 extends over 18 amino acids.

The rearrangement uses TRBV3-1 and TRBJ2-7, with TRBD2 matching 12 bases. V was clipped by 1 base and J by 4 bases; unmatched bases: 2. The CDR3 consists of 15 residues. In germline, CDR1 is LGHDT, CDR2 YNNKEL (reference sequence). CDR3 residues: CASSQASGGAYEQYF. CDR3 coding DNA: TGTGCCAGCAGCCAAGCTAGCGGGGGGGCTTACGAGCAGTACTTC.

The J gene is TRBJ2-7, the V gene TRBV2; 7 nucleotides agree with TRBD2. Per germline, CDR1 SNHLY and CDR2 FYNNEI. Losses at the gene ends were 4 bases for V and 7 bases for J; bases not matched to a gene: 13. CDR3 length: 15 residues. The CDR3 is CASSATGLPSYEQYF. The CDR3 region has the DNA TGTGCCAGCAGTGCTACGGGACTACCGAGCTATGAGCAGTACTTC.

In this sample, this clonotype turned up a few times. The V gene is TRBV7-9, the J gene TRBJ2-2; D remains unclear. Trimming shortened V by 1 base and J by 4 bases, and 7 bases separated the two germline ends. The CDR3 sequence is 14 residues long. CDR1 SEHNR and CDR2 FQNEAQ come from the germline V gene (reference sequence). The CDR3 sequence: CASSLGQSTGELFF. CDR3 DNA: TGTGCCAGCAGCTTAGGGCAGTCCACCGGGGAGCTGTTTTTT.

The chain links TRBV10-3 to TRBJ2-7, with D possibly being TRBD1 (5 bases). CDR1 is ENHRY and CDR2 is SYGVKD in the germline V gene. CDR3 length: 11 residues. The V and J ends lost 3 bases and 5 bases respectively, with 5 bases between them. CDR3 region: CAISDRDEQYF. For the CDR3, the DNA is TGTGCCATCAGTGACAGGGACGAGCAGTACTTC.

The chain recombines TRBV2 with TRBJ2-6; D is uncertain. CDR1 is SNHLY, CDR2 FYNNEI, per germline. V was shortened by 8 bases and J by 2 bases, with 13 bases between the two germline ends. The CDR3 loop spans 15 amino acids. CDR3 coding DNA: TGTGCCAGCCAACCGGGTTTTGCTGGGGCCAACGTCCTGACTTTC. Translating gives CASQPGFAGANVLTF.

The chain couples TRBV21-1 to TRBJ2-5; the tabulated D call, TRBD2, remains unverified against the DNA. TRBV21-1 has pseudogene status. The CDR3 runs 16 residues. The CDR3 coding sequence is TGTGCCAGCGCGGGACCGGGAGGGCGGATTGTTTGGACCCAGTACTTC. The encoded protein is CASAGPGGRIVWTQYF.

The rearrangement links TRBV10-3 to TRBJ1-5, with D hard to call. The V gene lost 0 bases and the J gene lost 8 bases, with 8 bases spanning the gap. Germline V gene data show CDR1 as ENHRY and CDR2 as SYGVKD. This CDR3 has 13 amino acids. CDR3 protein: CAISESGMEPQHF. The CDR3 nucleotides read TGTGCCATCAGTGAGTCGGGAATGGAGCCCCAGCATTTT.

This sequence joins TRBV5-6 and TRBJ2-7; D gene ambiguous. This CDR3 contains 14 residues. V was shortened by 4 bases and J by 2 bases, with 13 bases between the two germline ends. The germline V gene encodes CDR1 SGHDT and CDR2 YYEEEE. The CDR3 DNA follows: TGTGCCAGCAGCATGTGGGGTCGGGCCTACGAGCAGTACTTC. Amino acids: CASSMWGRAYEQYF.

The chain combines TRBV20-1 with TRBJ2-1; 13 bases line up with TRBD2. The trim removed 3 bases at V and 9 bases at J, leaving 5 bases unmatched. The length of the CDR3 is 14 residues. In germline, CDR1 is DFQATT, CDR2 SNEGSKA (reference sequence). The CDR3 region is CSASVGTSGTEQFF. The CDR3 DNA is TGCAGTGCTAGCGTGGGGACTAGCGGGACTGAGCAGTTCTTC.

This clonotype has just one count. J is TRBJ2-5 and V is TRBV6-1; 7 nucleotides match TRBD1. The ends lost 7 bases at V and 2 bases at J; junction bases unmatched: 13. Looked up from germline, CDR1 is MNHNS and CDR2 is SASEGT. This CDR3 has 16 residues. The CDR3 coding sequence is TGTGCCAGCACCTCACAAAGACAGGGATTACAAGAGACCCAGTACTTC. This encodes CASTSQRQGLQETQYF.

The sample holds many counts of this clonotype. The chain links TRBV20-1 to TRBJ2-1, with 9 bases identical to TRBD1. The CDR3 is made up of 13 amino acids. CDR1 is DFQATT, CDR2 SNEGSKA, per germline (reference sequence). V lost 4 bases, J lost 11 bases, and 9 bases stayed unmatched. CDR3 sequence reads: CSATSLDRGKQFF. The CDR3 DNA reads TGCAGTGCTACCTCCTTGGACAGGGGAAAGCAGTTCTTC.

The CDR3 spells CASSRDWGGTEAFF. The CDR3 coding sequence is TGCGCCAGCAGCCGAGACTGGGGAGGCACTGAAGCTTTCTTT. The rearrangement joins TRBV4-3 to TRBJ1-1; no clear D gene. V was cut by 4 bases and J by 4 bases, with 13 bases left in between. In germline, CDR1 is LGHNA, CDR2 YSLEER. This CDR3 contains 14 residues.

The CDR3 reads CASSLWNGELFF. In DNA, the CDR3 is TGTGCCAGCAGCCTATGGAACGGGGAGCTGTTTTTT. The rearrangement uses TRBV7-2 and TRBJ2-2, with D unclear. V was cut by 5 bases and J by 7 bases, with 8 bases left in between. Per germline, CDR1 SGHTA and CDR2 FQGNSA. The CDR3 covers 12 residues.

This chain joins TRBV28 and TRBJ2-7; TRBD1 or TRBD2 may be the D gene (5 bases each). CDR3 length: 14 amino acids. Germline values: CDR1 MDHEN, CDR2 SYDVKM. Trimming stripped 7 bases from V and 3 bases from J, with 16 bases between. DNA of the CDR3: TGTGCCAGCATCCCCGGGGACCCGAACTACGAGCAGTACTTC. Protein: CASIPGDPNYEQYF.

This clonotype has a handful of counts. This rearrangement joins TRBV6-5 to TRBJ1-2; D unresolved. The CDR3 has 17 amino acids. Germline values: CDR1 MNHEY, CDR2 SVGAGI. V shed 0 bases and J shed 6 bases, with 20 bases lying between them. DNA for the CDR3: TGTGCCAGCAGTTACTCGATGGCAGGAGGACTTGCTGATGGCTACACCTTC. It specifies CASSYSMAGGLADGYTF.